The T cell receptor (beta chain) described here comes from a study of T cell clonality in common variable immunodeficiency. Overall study findings and caveats: Fewer deletions and N-nucleotide insertions were reportedly seen in common variable immunodeficiency TCR beta sequences.

This clone was detected a few times. Its antigen is undetermined. The read comes to an end 3 residues before the CDR3 does, leaving the germline J gene to fill in the end. The CDR3 totals 15 residues. V trimming: 5 bases; J trimming: 3 bases; junction bases outside the gene matches: 6. CDR1 and CDR2 from the germline V gene are SSHAT and FNYEAQ (reference sequence). TCRdb's table, derived via immunoSEQ multiplex PCR, lists solely in-frame clones and lacks some. The sample is made up of fewer than 25,000 clones, none counted only once. Sequenced sample: peripheral blood mononuclear cells. The source of this sequence is a human donor with common variable immunodeficiency. This sequence joins TRBV7-7 and TRBJ2-1; TRBD2 aligns across 8 bases. Partial CDR3 DNA: TGTGCCAGCAGCCACGGGGGGGCAGGCTACAATGAG. It is translated as CASSHGGAGYNE. The CDR3, in full, reads CASSHGGAGYNEQFF.